This T cell receptor beta chain was identified in a study of radiation and T cells in renal cell carcinoma. Findings and caveats of the study: Dominant CDR3 motifs were more common in irradiated tumors than controls. Compared with controls, irradiated tumors showed greater TCR clonality. Intratumoral heterogeneity was not captured in these approximately 1 g regions.

Germline V lookup: CDR1 SGHRS, CDR2 YFSETQ. V shed 2 bases, J shed 7 bases, and the junction held 4 bases outside the gene matches. The CDR3 sequence is 14 residues long. Here immunoSEQ multiplex PCR was the method, and the copy in TCRdb shows in-frame clones only, minus some. The table includes about 9,300 clones, over 55% detected once. In regard to this clone: Its antigen is as yet unknown.

The treatment denotes: 15 Gy SBRT to primary tumor, nephrectomy 4 weeks later. Clear cell pathology was present in this patient's renal cell carcinoma. The chain uses TRBV5-1 and TRBJ1-4; 8 nucleotides line up with TRBD1. The sequenced sample was tumor tissue, obtained from a patient whose treatment included radiotherapy and nephrectomy. The sequence was obtained from a woman in her fifties or sixties with renal cell carcinoma. The CDR3 DNA reads as TGCGCCAGCAGCTTCGGACAGGGACCTGAAAAACTGTTTTTT. It is translated as CASSFGQGPEKLFF.